This TCR beta chain was sequenced in a study of T cells in localized non-small cell lung cancer. The CDR3 contains 11 residues. The germline CDR1 and CDR2 sequences are LNHDA and SQIVND (reference sequence). The ends were cut back, 2 bases at V and 9 bases at J, with 5 bases in the middle. The protocol was immunoSEQ multiplex PCR, while the TCRdb copy is restricted to in-frame clones and leaves out a portion. The top ten clones hold more than 9% of a sample with fewer than 100,000 clones, more than 75% of them seen once. The J gene is TRBJ1-5, the V gene TRBV19; D is unresolved. This TCR was sampled from a female donor older than 55 with stage I lung adenocarcinoma. This material consisted of peripheral blood, taken before any cancer treatment. In DNA form, the CDR3 reads TGTGCCAGTAGTATATCCGGGCCCCAGCATTTT. This sequence encodes CASSISGPQHF.